The present T cell receptor beta chain was sequenced within a study of beta chain features in type 1 diabetes. Cell sorting via CD45RO/CCR7/CD25/CD127/CD95/CD27 was performed to obtain CD4+ naive, central memory, regulatory and stem cell-like memory cells. The CDR3 spans 13 residues. Trimming removed 1 base from V and 5 bases from J, with 8 bases in between. The V gene's germline CDR1 is LNHNV and CDR2 YYDKDF (reference sequence). Only a few counts were recorded for this clone. What was sequenced were expressed TCRB transcripts, since all of the isolated RNA had been reverse transcribed. The protocol was immunoSEQ multiplex PCR, while the TCRdb copy is restricted to in-frame clones and leaves out a portion. This sample yields around 290,000 clones, of which roughly 8% are seen a single time; roughly 1% belongs to the top ten.

The sequenced sample was central memory CD4+ T cells from blood. The rearrangement joins TRBV15 to TRBJ2-5; D may be TRBD1 or TRBD2 (5 bases each). The origin of this receptor is a woman under 30 in good health. The CDR3 reads CATSRGGGETQYF. CDR3 bases: TGTGCCACCAGCAGAGGGGGCGGGGAGACCCAGTACTTC.